This entry describes one TCR beta chain. Splitting the CD4+ cells yielded a CD45RA+ naive subset and a CD45RA-negative memory subset. The sample comes from a study of shared clonotypes between healthy human individuals. V was clipped by 4 bases and J by 3 bases; unmatched bases: 5. The CDR3 runs to 14 residues. Germline CDR1 reads SGDLS; CDR2 reads YYNGEE. Sequenced by immunoSEQ multiplex PCR; TCRdb stores in-frame clones only, minus some. This sample yields millions of clones, of which 85% to 95% are seen a single time; 0.39% belongs to the top ten. This clonotype was sampled from a man aged 18 to 35 in good health. Some clones in this sample may be carry-over from other donors' samples. This chain uses TRBV9 with TRBJ1-1; TRBD1 matches 8 bases. The sample comprised naive CD4+ T cells from PBMCs. Subset here: CD45RA+ positively selected. The CDR3, as DNA: TGTGCCAGCAGCTCCGGACAGGGTGACACTGAAGCTTTCTTT. This encodes CASSSGQGDTEAFF.